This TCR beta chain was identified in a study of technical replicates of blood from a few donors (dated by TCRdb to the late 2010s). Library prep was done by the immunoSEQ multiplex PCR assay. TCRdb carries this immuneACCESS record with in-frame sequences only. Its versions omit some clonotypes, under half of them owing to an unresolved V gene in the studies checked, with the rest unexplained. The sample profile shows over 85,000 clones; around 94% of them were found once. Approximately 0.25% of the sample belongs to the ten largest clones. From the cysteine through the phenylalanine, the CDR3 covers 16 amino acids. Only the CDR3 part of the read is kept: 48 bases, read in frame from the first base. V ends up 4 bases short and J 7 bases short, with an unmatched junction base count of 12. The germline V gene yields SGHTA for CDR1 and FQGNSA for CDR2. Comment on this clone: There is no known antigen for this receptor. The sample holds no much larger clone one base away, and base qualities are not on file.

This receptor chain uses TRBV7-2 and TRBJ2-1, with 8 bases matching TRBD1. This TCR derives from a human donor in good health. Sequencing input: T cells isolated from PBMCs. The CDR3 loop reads CASSYHRQGPMNEQFF. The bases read TGTGCCAGCAGCTACCACAGACAGGGGCCTATGAATGAGCAGTTCTTC.